This T cell receptor (beta chain) appears in the sequencing data of a study of immune evolution from preneoplasia to lung adenocarcinoma. Study-wide results and caveats: Top clone share appeared to fall from AAH through AIS, MIA, adenocarcinoma.

Patients had resection in Japan or China between about 2013 and 2017. Nucleic acids came from premalignant or tumor cells enriched by macro-dissection. This CDR3 is 12 amino acids long. V lost 9 bases and J 4 bases, leaving 12 bases between the germline ends. Germline CDR1 is LNHDA and CDR2 is SQIVND (reference sequence). TCRdb's table, derived via immunoSEQ multiplex PCR, lists solely in-frame clones and lacks some. The data contain 6,600 or so clones, roughly 82% of them singletons. Turning to this clone: Its antigen is unknown.

The clonotype originates from a person in their sixties or seventies with lung adenocarcinoma. The sample was FFPE lung adenocarcinoma in situ tissue. This chain connects TRBV19 to TRBJ1-2; D ambiguous. CDR3 DNA: TGTGCCAGGACTACAACCCTCTATGGCTACACCTTC. It encodes CARTTTLYGYTF.